The next 19 T cell receptor beta chains were all read from a single sample in a study of Graves' ophthalmopathy and Graves' hyperthyroidism. RNA transcripts served as template for amplifying TCR beta CDR3 sequences. First-round RT-PCR relied on HTBI primers, and a second-round multiplex PCR came next. Each CDR3 protein is one row after TCRdb ran MiXCR on the multiplex PCR reads. Among about 220,000 distinct CDR3 sequences listed, roughly a fifth were seen once. Source material: peripheral blood. Source of these receptors: a woman aged 45-65 years with Graves' ophthalmopathy.

The J gene is TRBJ2-7, the V gene TRBV27, with TRBD2 matching over 7 bases. V was pared by 4 bases and J by 0 bases, with 6 bases of the junction left unmatched. CDR3 length: 15 amino acids. CDR1 and CDR2 (germline): MNHEY, SMNVEV (reference sequence). CDR3 DNA sequence: TGTGCCAGCAGTTCCTTGGGAGGGGCCTCCTACGAGCAGTACTTC. Its translation is CASSSLGGASYEQYF.

This clonotype is a singleton in its sample. The chain links TRBV12-3 or TRBV12-4 to TRBJ1-2; unclear D gene. This CDR3 spans 14 amino acids. The V and J ends lost 2 bases and 6 bases respectively, with 13 bases between them. The CDR3: CASSLIPPHNGYTF. In DNA form, the CDR3 reads TGTGCCAGCAGTTTAATCCCCCCACATAATGGCTACACCTTC.

This clonotype has a handful of counts. The CDR3 protein is CASSTRPGDSGNTIYF. The CDR3 DNA reads as TGTGCCAGCTCAACCCGACCGGGGGACAGCGGAAACACCATATATTTT. This chain links TRBV18 with TRBJ1-3, with 7 positions matching TRBD1. Unmatched junction bases numbered 11, after V lost 5 bases and J lost 4 bases. The CDR3 runs to 16 residues. Germline V gene sequence: CDR1 KGHSH, CDR2 LQKENI.

In this sample, this clonotype turned up a few times. V is TRBV20-1 and J is TRBJ2-2, with 9 nucleotides matching TRBD2. The CDR3 runs to 14 residues. The germline V gene encodes CDR1 DFQATT and CDR2 SNEGSKA (reference sequence). The ends lost 6 bases at V and 7 bases at J; junction bases unmatched: 9. The chain's CDR3 is CSAGGRAGIGELFF. CDR3 DNA: TGCAGTGCGGGCGGGAGGGCCGGAATCGGGGAGCTGTTTTTT.

In its sample, this clonotype was seen many times. The J gene is TRBJ2-2, the V gene TRBV6-1; D not certain. Between the trimmed V and J ends, which lost 3 bases and 1 base, there was a span of 3 bases. Germline V gene sequence: CDR1 MNHNS, CDR2 SASEGT. The CDR3 runs to 13 residues. The chain's CDR3 is CASSDRNTGELFF. The DNA for the CDR3 is TGTGCCAGCAGTGACAGGAACACCGGGGAGCTGTTTTTT.

The chain employs TRBV11-2 and TRBJ2-7, with TRBD2 matching over 13 bases. Per the germline V gene, CDR1 is SGHAT and CDR2 is FQNNGV. J was trimmed by 6 bases and V by 5 bases; bases with no gene match: 10. This CDR3 comprises 16 residues. The CDR3: CASSHVPGTSGAEQYF. Here the CDR3 DNA reads TGTGCCAGCAGCCACGTTCCCGGGACTAGCGGGGCCGAGCAGTACTTC.

V gene TRBV6-2 or TRBV6-3 combines with J gene TRBJ2-7; 11 bases map to TRBD2. The CDR3 has 16 residues. Per the germline V gene, CDR1 is MNHEY and CDR2 is SVGEGT. J lost 7 bases, V lost 2 bases, and 10 bases had no gene match. The CDR3 sequence: CASSYTLAGGREEQYF. The CDR3 DNA follows: TGTGCCAGCAGTTACACCTTAGCGGGAGGGCGCGAGGAGCAGTACTTC.

Details on this clonotype: The junction differs from germline at one of its ends, possibly a read error. The genes are TRBV6-2 or TRBV6-3 and TRBJ1-1, with D perhaps TRBD1 (5 bases). CDR1 and CDR2 (germline): MNHEY, SVGEGT. The CDR3 runs to 15 residues. The DNA of the CDR3 is TGTGCCAGCGGTTACTCGAGACAGAGGAACACTGAAGCTTTCTTT. Protein product: CASGYSRQRNTEAFF.

The rearrangement links TRBV19 to TRBJ2-4; no clear D gene. The CDR3 covers 15 residues. The germline V gene has CDR1 LNHDA and CDR2 SQIVND (reference sequence). V was trimmed by 7 bases and J by 3 bases, leaving 16 bases between them. The CDR3 spells CASTPSAYVKNIQYF. The CDR3 DNA sequence: TGTGCCAGTACCCCATCGGCGTACGTCAAAAACATTCAGTACTTC.

In its sample, this clonotype was seen many times. The genes are TRBV28 and TRBJ2-5; TRBD2 aligns across 8 bases. V lost 1 base to trimming and J lost 2 bases; unmatched junction nucleotides: 15. This CDR3 spans 19 amino acids. CDR1 is MDHEN and CDR2 is SYDVKM in the germline V gene. CDR3 DNA: TGTGCCAGCAGTTTATTAGCGGTGGTCAGCGGGAGAGGGCAAGAGACCCAGTACTTC. Its translation: CASSLLAVVSGRGQETQYF. Filled out from reference TRBV28 and TRBJ2-5, the complete variable domain reads DVKVTQSSRYLVKRTGEKVFLECVQDMDHENMFWYRQDPGLGLRLIYFSYDVKMKEKGDIPEGYSVSREKKERFSLILESASTNQTSMYLCASSLLAVVSGRGQETQYFGPGTRLLVL.

In regard to this clonotype: A clone one base away is much larger, so this may be a read error. The chain has TRBV28 and TRBJ2-7; 9 bases agree with TRBD1. The CDR3 runs 12 residues. V trimming: 6 bases; J trimming: 5 bases; junction bases outside the gene matches: 2. The germline gives CDR1 MDHEN, CDR2 SYDVKM. CDR3 residues: CASRGTGHEQYF. CDR3 coding DNA: TGTGCCAGCAGGGGGACAGGGCACGAGCAGTACTTC. Together with reference TRBV28 and TRBJ2-7, the CDR3 gives the full variable domain: DVKVTQSSRYLVKRTGEKVFLECVQDMDHENMFWYRQDPGLGLRLIYFSYDVKMKEKGDIPEGYSVSREKKERFSLILESASTNQTSMYLCASRGTGHEQYFGPGTRLTVT.

V is TRBV28 and J is TRBJ2-5; 9 positions match TRBD1. This CDR3 is built from 16 residues. The V and J ends lost 4 bases and 4 bases, in that order; junction bases with no gene match: 10. CDR1 is MDHEN and CDR2 is SYDVKM in the germline V gene. The CDR3 protein is CASSSPDRGGRETQYF. For the CDR3, the DNA is TGTGCCAGCAGTTCCCCGGACAGGGGAGGTCGAGAGACCCAGTACTTC.

The V gene is TRBV24-1, the J gene TRBJ2-5; 13 nucleotides align to TRBD2. This CDR3 contains 17 residues. The junction had 10 bases not matched to a gene; V was cut back by 5 bases and J by 5 bases. Germline loops: CDR1 KGHDR, CDR2 SFDVKD. The CDR3: CATSVGTSGKGGETQYF. CDR3 DNA: TGTGCCACCAGTGTCGGGACTAGCGGGAAAGGCGGGGAGACCCAGTACTTC.

The rearrangement joins TRBV2 to TRBJ2-5, with TRBD2 matching over 12 bases. Germline V CDR1 and CDR2: SNHLY, FYNNEI. With V trimmed by 0 bases and J by 4 bases, 3 bases remained unmatched. This CDR3 contains 16 residues. This CDR3 is CASSEALGLAGETQYF. The CDR3 DNA is TGTGCCAGCAGTGAAGCGCTGGGACTAGCGGGAGAGACCCAGTACTTC.

V and J are TRBV30 and TRBJ2-7; 7 bases fit TRBD1. With 2 bases clipped from V and 0 bases from J, the junction kept 7 bases outside the gene matches. The CDR3 extends over 15 amino acids. Germline assignment: CDR1 GTSNPN and CDR2 SVGIG (reference sequence). CDR3 sequence reads: CAWSQTKGASYEQYF. The CDR3 DNA is TGTGCCTGGAGTCAAACTAAGGGGGCCTCCTACGAGCAGTACTTC.

Many counts were recorded for this clonotype. The genes are TRBV20-1 and TRBJ2-7; TRBD1 matches at 7 bases. The junction had 11 bases not matched to a gene; V was cut back by 6 bases and J by 0 bases. In germline, CDR1 is DFQATT, CDR2 SNEGSKA (reference sequence). CDR3 size: 15 residues. In DNA, the CDR3 is TGCAGTGCGACCACCCGACAGGGTAACTCCTACGAGCAGTACTTC. Translation gives CSATTRQGNSYEQYF.

In regard to this clonotype: This may stem from a read error, because a much larger clone lies one nucleotide away. This chain connects TRBV6-1 to TRBJ2-5; unclear D gene. The CDR3 runs to 14 residues. V was trimmed by 7 bases and J by 5 bases, leaving 17 bases between them. Germline V gene lookup returns CDR1 MNHNS and CDR2 SASEGT. The CDR3 reads CASTRSAIVETQYF. The CDR3 DNA follows: TGTGCCAGCACTCGTTCAGCGATAGTTGAGACCCAGTACTTC.

This clonotype has at least ten counts. This sequence joins TRBV5-1 and TRBJ2-5; weak D call: TRBD1 (6 bases). From germline, CDR1 is SGHRS and CDR2 YFSETQ. V shed 4 bases and J shed 4 bases, with 14 bases lying between them. This CDR3 has 14 residues. The CDR3 loop reads CASSNPTGAETQYF. For the CDR3, the DNA is TGCGCCAGCAGCAACCCGACAGGTGCAGAGACCCAGTACTTC.

This clonotype was seen repeatedly, ten times or more. The CDR3 DNA reads as TGTGCCAGTGGGGACAGGGGAAACTATGGCTACACCTTC. Residues: CASGDRGNYGYTF. The chain joins TRBV19 to TRBJ1-2; 10 nucleotides align to TRBD1. The CDR3 sequence is 13 residues long. Per germline, CDR1 LNHDA and CDR2 SQIVND (reference sequence). V shed 8 bases and J 2 bases; nucleotides not matched to a gene: 2.